This T cell receptor beta chain was recovered during a study of cytomegalovirus exposure and HLA in healthy donors. Regarding this clone: Its antigen is unknown.

Trimming removed 6 bases at V and 1 base at J, with 9 bases between. CDR1 is MGHDK, CDR2 SYGVNS, per germline. CDR3 length: 13 amino acids. Study findings and constraints: Associated with cytomegalovirus, according to the listing, were around 160 TCR beta chains. Donor immune exposure was known only as CMV serostatus.

Amplification used 60 Vbeta primers and 13 Jbeta primers. Assay: immunoSEQ multiplex PCR; the TCRdb copy retains only in-frame clones and omits some. The sample table includes about 70,000 clones. The rearrangement links TRBV25-1 to TRBJ1-1; a possible D gene is TRBD1 (6 bases). The sample consisted of PBMCs. The TCR comes from a female donor in good health and CMV-seropositive. CDR3 loop: CASRRTENTEAFF. DNA for the CDR3: TGTGCCAGCAGAAGGACAGAGAACACTGAAGCTTTCTTT.